This T cell receptor beta chain emerged from a study of tumour-infiltrating T cells in Burkitt lymphoma. About the study: Productive clonality predicted overall and progression-free survival. Study-level findings and limits: Many Burkitt lymphoma patients shared several public clonotypes.

Trimming shortened V by 6 bases and J by 7 bases, and 16 bases separated the two germline ends. In germline, CDR1 is MNHNS, CDR2 SASEGT. The CDR3 consists of 14 residues. Sequencing used immunoSEQ multiplex PCR; TCRdb keeps in-frame clones, though not all of them. The sample consists of 5,000 to 7,500 clones, about 85% of them appearing once. Note on this clone: What it recognizes is unknown.

The V and J genes are TRBV6-1 and TRBJ1-5; weak D call: TRBD1 (6 bases). Sequencing was done on a sample of tumor tissue. This TCR was sampled from a human donor with Burkitt lymphoma. CDR3 nucleotides: TGTGCCAGCAGCCAAGCCAGGGGACCCCAGCCCCAGCATTTT. Protein: CASSQARGPQPQHF.